The clone carrying this T cell receptor beta chain has just one count. Germline V gene data show CDR1 as DFQATT and CDR2 as SNEGSKA (reference sequence). This CDR3 is 14 amino acids long. Trimming stripped 5 bases from V and 4 bases from J, with 17 bases between. These data originate in a study of CD8+CD57+ T cells in acquired aplastic anemia. TCR beta VDJ and CDR3 were profiled, and genomic DNA was the template. TCRdb passed the reads through MiXCR, listing each CDR3 protein once. The sample lists about 210,000 distinct CDR3 sequences, over 55% occurring once. The chain employs TRBV20-1 and TRBJ1-1; D is uncertain. Sequencing input: sorted CD4+, CD8+, or CD8+CD57+ T cells (not recorded which) from PBMCs. The sequence was collected from a human donor in good health. CDR3 bases: TGCAGTGCTCAAGAGCTGGGGATCCGCACTGAAGCTTTCTTT. Translated: CSAQELGIRTEAFF.